These 16 T cell receptor beta chains were sequenced from one sample in a study of blood T cell repertoires in COVID-19. The assay was immunoSEQ multiplex PCR, and TCRdb's table has in-frame clones only and misses some. The data hold roughly 230,000 clones, with approximately 80% observed a single time. Material for sequencing was peripheral blood. The source is a woman aged 45 to 65 with acute or convalescent COVID-19.

This clone appeared once. This chain joins TRBV4-1 and TRBJ2-7; TRBD2 matches at 8 bases. CDR1 MGHRA and CDR2 YSYEKL come from the germline V gene. The ends lost 1 base at V and 5 bases at J; junction bases unmatched: 7. The CDR3 loop spans 15 amino acids. CDR3 sequence reads: CASSQAREGRHEQYF. As DNA, the CDR3 is TGCGCCAGCAGCCAAGCCCGGGAGGGCCGCCACGAGCAGTACTTC.

This chain uses TRBV27 with TRBJ2-7; 7 bases are shared with TRBD2. Per the germline V gene, CDR1 is MNHEY and CDR2 is SMNVEV (reference sequence). The junction had 8 bases not matched to a gene; V was cut back by 4 bases and J by 5 bases. The CDR3 spans 14 residues. The CDR3 protein is CASSSGLDSHEQYF. CDR3 sequence (DNA): TGTGCCAGCAGTTCAGGACTAGATTCCCACGAGCAGTACTTC.

The gene calls are TRBV5-4 and TRBJ2-7; 8 nucleotides align to TRBD2. Germline trimming cut 3 bases from V and 7 bases from J; bases unmatched to any gene: 6. The germline gives CDR1 SGHNT, CDR2 YYREEE (reference sequence). The CDR3 runs 13 residues. CDR3 sequence: CASSSGLAGEQYF. The CDR3 DNA follows: TGTGCCAGCAGCTCCGGACTAGCCGGAGAGCAGTACTTC. The full variable domain, its missing parts supplied by reference TRBV5-4 and TRBJ2-7, is ETGVTQSPTHLIKTRGQQVTLRCSSQSGHNTVSWYQQALGQGPQFIFQYYREEENGRGNFPPRFSGLQFPNYSSELNVNALELDDSALYLCASSSGLAGEQYFGPGTRLTVT.

The chain has TRBV6-5 and TRBJ1-5, with D possibly TRBD1 on 6 matching bases. CDR1 is MNHEY, CDR2 SVGAGI, per germline. The CDR3 consists of 13 residues. V was shortened by 6 bases and J by 3 bases, with 9 bases between the two germline ends. The CDR3 region has the DNA TGTGCCAGCAGGGACAGTGTCAATCAGCCCCAGCATTTT. This encodes CASRDSVNQPQHF.

Notes on this clone: The junction departs from the called germline gene at one end, perhaps through a read error. The chain links TRBV5-1 to TRBJ2-7; 9 nucleotides agree with TRBD1. This CDR3 region has 15 residues. Germline lookup yields CDR1 SGHRS and CDR2 YFSETQ. CDR3 loop: CASSLEAGRTGAQDF. The CDR3 nucleotides read TGCGCCAGCAGCTTGGAGGCGGGCAGGACAGGGGCCCAAGACTTC. Looking up the rest from reference TRBV5-1 and TRBJ2-7 gives the full variable domain: KAGVTQTPRYLIKTRGQQVTLSCSPISGHRSVSWYQQTPGQGLQFLFEYFSETQRNKGNFPGRFSGRQFSNSRSEMNVSTLELGDSALYLCASSLEAGRTGAQDFGPGTRLTVT.

The chain carries TRBV24-1 and TRBJ2-5; TRBD1 is a possible D gene (6 bases). The V and J ends lost 2 bases and 7 bases respectively, with 22 bases between them. This CDR3 has 17 residues. CDR1 and CDR2 (germline): KGHDR, SFDVKD. The CDR3: CATSDSTGTSFRGTQYF. DNA of the CDR3: TGTGCCACCAGTGATTCAACCGGGACATCCTTCAGGGGGACCCAGTACTTC.

A single count supports this clone. The chain is built from TRBV7-8 and TRBJ2-2; 11 bases are shared with TRBD2. The CDR3 spans 16 residues. Germline V gene sequence: CDR1 SGHVS, CDR2 FQNEAQ. J lost 2 bases, V lost 8 bases, and 7 bases had no gene match. The CDR3 loop reads CASAPGTSGNTGELFF. CDR3 DNA: TGTGCCAGCGCCCCTGGGACTAGCGGCAACACCGGGGAGCTGTTTTTT.

The chain joins TRBV5-4 to TRBJ1-5; 7 positions agree with TRBD1. CDR1 and CDR2 from the germline V gene are SGHNT and YYREEE (reference sequence). This CDR3 is 15 amino acids long. After removal of 4 bases from V and 6 bases from J, the junction contained 10 bases not matched to a gene. CDR3 protein: CASSKGADLGQPQHF. DNA of the CDR3: TGTGCCAGCAGCAAGGGGGCGGATCTGGGTCAGCCCCAGCATTTT.

This chain joins TRBV19 and TRBJ1-5; 8 nucleotides align to TRBD1. Trimming cost V 8 bases and J 5 bases; bases outside gene matches: 8. The CDR3 spans 14 residues. Germline-derived CDR1 and CDR2 are LNHDA and SQIVND (reference sequence). This CDR3 is CASGTGLKDQPQHF. For the CDR3, the DNA is TGTGCCAGTGGGACAGGCCTAAAGGATCAGCCCCAGCATTTT.

The CDR3 spells CASSVGGGTGHYEQYF. The CDR3 DNA follows: TGTGCCAGCAGCGTAGGGGGAGGGACAGGACACTACGAGCAGTACTTC. The V gene is TRBV9, the J gene TRBJ2-7; D is possibly TRBD1 (8 bases). Per the germline V gene, CDR1 is SGDLS and CDR2 is YYNGEE. The length of the CDR3 is 16 residues. Trimming took off 0 bases at V and 3 bases at J, with 16 bases between the two ends.

This clone was detected only once. CDR3 amino acids: CASSLRATDTYEQYF. The DNA of the CDR3 is TGTGCCAGCAGCCTGAGGGCCACAGACACTTACGAGCAGTACTTC. The chain joins TRBV5-6 to TRBJ2-7; possibly TRBD2 for D (5 bases). Germline CDR1 is SGHDT and CDR2 is YYEEEE. CDR3 length equals 15 residues. The germline V and J ends were trimmed by 4 bases and 4 bases, with 18 bases remaining between them.

The V and J genes are TRBV19 and TRBJ2-5, with a tentative D call TRBD1 (5 bases). This CDR3 contains 14 residues. Germline V gene sequence: CDR1 LNHDA, CDR2 SQIVND (reference sequence). V was clipped by 3 bases and J by 3 bases, with 11 bases between them. The CDR3 sequence is CASSMFDREETQYF. DNA for the CDR3: TGTGCCAGTAGTATGTTTGACAGAGAAGAGACCCAGTACTTC.

This chain links TRBV27 with TRBJ2-5; 11 bases are a match to TRBD2. V gave up 5 bases and J gave up 7 bases; unmatched junction bases: 9. Germline lookup yields CDR1 MNHEY and CDR2 SMNVEV (reference sequence). The CDR3 covers 15 residues. CDR3 in amino acids: CASSAETSGRGTQYF. The CDR3 DNA sequence: TGTGCCAGCAGTGCCGAAACTAGCGGGAGAGGGACCCAGTACTTC.

The rearrangement joins TRBV7-6 to TRBJ2-7, with D unclear. Germline lookup yields CDR1 SGHVS and CDR2 FNYEAQ. The CDR3 sequence is 11 residues long. Trimming removed 5 bases at V and 3 bases at J, with 5 bases between. The CDR3 reads CASSLSYEQYF. CDR3 DNA sequence: TGTGCCAGCAGCCTCAGCTACGAGCAGTACTTC. Combining the CDR3 with reference TRBV7-6 and TRBJ2-7 gives the whole variable domain GAGVSQSPRYKVTKRGQDVALRCDPISGHVSLYWYRQALGQGPEFLTYFNYEAQQDKSGLPNDRFSAERPEGSISTLTIQRTEQRDSAMYRCASSLSYEQYFGPGTRLTVT.

This clone was observed a few times. The chain is built from TRBV4-2 and TRBJ2-7; 9 nucleotides agree with TRBD1. This CDR3 spans 14 amino acids. V gave up 1 base and J gave up 3 bases; unmatched junction bases: 1. Germline CDR1 is LGHNA and CDR2 is YNFKEQ. DNA for the CDR3: TGTGCCAGCAGCCAAGCGGGACAGGGCTACGAGCAGTACTTC. This gives the protein CASSQAGQGYEQYF.

The chain combines TRBV7-9 with TRBJ1-6; D is ambiguous. The CDR3 consists of 10 residues. The germline gives CDR1 SEHNR, CDR2 FQNEAQ (reference sequence). The V end was cut by 8 bases, the J end by 9 bases, with 5 bases between. The chain's CDR3 is CASSSSPLHF. DNA for the CDR3: TGTGCCAGCTCGAGTTCACCCCTCCACTTT.